A single sample is the source of the 9 T cell receptor beta chains below, sequenced in a study of spatial heterogeneity in lung cancer. Noted time point: sample taken at primary tumor resection. TCRdb re-analysed the 5' RACE reads in MiXCR, keeping a single row per CDR3 protein. In the table there are around 48,000 distinct CDR3 sequences, under 6% of which are singletons. Sequences were derived from PBMCs, sampled at surgery. These receptors were taken from a male donor with early-stage non-small cell lung cancer.

There are many counts of this clonotype. The chain employs TRBV11-1 and TRBJ2-2; no clear D. Per the germline V gene, CDR1 is SGHAT and CDR2 is FQDESV (reference sequence). Trimming stripped 0 bases from V and 0 bases from J, with 17 bases between. The CDR3 contains 19 residues. CDR3 DNA: TGTGCCAGCAGCTTAGCGGGGTTAAGGCCCCAGTCGAACACCGGGGAGCTGTTTTTT. It specifies CASSLAGLRPQSNTGELFF.

This clonotype has a count of ten or more. The V and J genes are TRBV4-1 and TRBJ2-2; D is possibly TRBD2 (6 bases). V lost 1 base and J 6 bases, leaving 18 bases between the germline ends. This CDR3 is built from 17 residues. CDR1 and CDR2 (germline): MGHRA, YSYEKL. The CDR3 bases are TGCGCCAGCAGCCAAGGTTCGACTAGAATCTATGCCGGGGAGCTGTTTTTT. Translated, it gives CASSQGSTRIYAGELFF.

This clonotype was counted ten times or more. The genes are TRBV7-2 and TRBJ1-4; a weak D match, TRBD1 (5 bases). Trimming shortened V by 2 bases and J by 7 bases, and 11 bases separated the two germline ends. The V gene's germline CDR1 is SGHTA and CDR2 FQGNSA. This CDR3 has 14 amino acids. The CDR3 region has the DNA TGTGCCAGCAGCTTACAGGGAGGGAGTGAAAAACTGTTTTTT. As protein: CASSLQGGSEKLFF. Complete variable domain (other parts from reference TRBV7-2 and TRBJ1-4): GAGVSQSPSNKVTEKGKDVELRCDPISGHTALYWYRQSLGQGLEFLIYFQGNSAPDKSGLPSDRFSAERTGGSVSTLTIQRTQQEDSAVYLCASSLQGGSEKLFFGSGTQLSVL.

This clonotype was observed many times. The V gene is TRBV29-1, the J gene TRBJ2-1; 9 nucleotides line up with TRBD2. V was clipped by 4 bases and J by 7 bases; unmatched bases: 5. The CDR3 has 13 amino acids. CDR1 is SQVTM and CDR2 is ANQGSEA in the germline V gene. The CDR3 spells CSVVKTSGNEQFF. The CDR3 DNA is TGCAGCGTTGTTAAGACTAGCGGTAATGAGCAGTTCTTC.

Many counts were recorded for this clonotype. The rearrangement links TRBV29-1 to TRBJ2-2, with TRBD1 as a possible D gene (6 bases). The ends were cut back, 6 bases at V and 6 bases at J, with 8 bases in the middle. This CDR3 spans 11 amino acids. CDR1 and CDR2 from the germline V gene are SQVTM and ANQGSEA. This CDR3 reads CSVNRAGELFF. Written as DNA, the CDR3 is TGCAGCGTGAACAGGGCCGGGGAGCTGTTTTTT.

The chain uses TRBV20-1 and TRBJ2-3; D not resolved. The ends were cut back, 2 bases at V and 1 base at J, with 13 bases in the middle. The CDR3 loop spans 15 amino acids. The germline V gene encodes CDR1 DFQATT and CDR2 SNEGSKA (reference sequence). This chain's CDR3 is CSARNQRGRTDTQYF. The CDR3 region has the DNA TGCAGTGCTAGAAACCAGCGCGGTCGCACAGATACGCAGTATTTT.

This clonotype showed up many times. V is TRBV7-2 and J is TRBJ2-1; the D is unclear. CDR3 size: 15 residues. The V and J ends lost 4 bases and 2 bases respectively, with 12 bases between them. Germline V lookup: CDR1 SGHTA, CDR2 FQGNSA. The CDR3 region has the DNA TGTGCCAGCAGCTCCCGTTGGGGAACCTACAATGAGCAGTTCTTC. Its translation: CASSSRWGTYNEQFF.

This clonotype was detected many times. J is TRBJ2-2 and V is TRBV6-2 or TRBV6-3; 7 nucleotides agree with TRBD2. The J segment lost 3 bases and the V segment lost 4 bases, leaving 11 bases of the junction unmatched. CDR1 and CDR2 from the germline V gene are MNHEY and SVGEGT. The CDR3 has 17 residues. CDR3 DNA sequence: TGTGCCAGCAGTTTCCCGCACGGGAGGATAGACACCGGGGAGCTGTTTTTT. Translated: CASSFPHGRIDTGELFF.

This clonotype came up a few times. The V and J genes are TRBV11-2 and TRBJ1-1, with 9 bases matching TRBD1. The junction had 3 bases not matched to a gene; V was cut back by 5 bases and J by 2 bases. This CDR3 is 14 amino acids long. Per germline, CDR1 SGHAT and CDR2 FQNNGV. Here the CDR3 reads CASSRTGVNTEAFF. CDR3 in DNA: TGTGCCAGCAGCCGGACAGGGGTTAACACTGAAGCTTTCTTT.